Below are 17 T cell receptor beta chains sequenced from a single sample in a study of T cell responses to AZD1222 COVID-19 vaccine. Repertoires were generated with immunoSEQ multiplex PCR, while TCRdb's copy carries only in-frame clones and drops some. This sample has about 270,000 clones, with 90% to 95% found just once. The sequences come from peripheral blood, collected 28 days after the second AZD1222 dose. The receptors derive from an adult who received the AZD1222 COVID-19 vaccine.

CDR3 nucleotides: TGTGCCAGTAGTATATACCAGGGAGTTGGGGAGACCCAGTACTTC. This encodes CASSIYQGVGETQYF. The rearrangement links TRBV19 to TRBJ2-5; possibly TRBD1 or TRBD2 for D (5 bases each). The CDR3 contains 15 residues. V was trimmed by 2 bases and J by 5 bases, leaving 15 bases between them. The germline V gene has CDR1 LNHDA and CDR2 SQIVND (reference sequence).

This chain links TRBV7-2 with TRBJ2-7; the D gene is possibly TRBD1 (6 bases). The V end lost 4 bases, the J end lost 7 bases, and 14 bases lay between the germline ends. Germline-derived CDR1 and CDR2 are SGHTA and FQGNSA. The CDR3 has 13 residues. The CDR3 loop reads CASSYPGQQEQYF. The DNA of the CDR3 is TGTGCCAGCAGCTACCCGGGACAACAGGAGCAGTACTTC.

J is TRBJ2-1 and V is TRBV3-1 (or the pseudogene TRBV3-2); D gene unclear. The V gene's germline CDR1 is LGHDT and CDR2 YNNKEL (reference sequence). The CDR3 sequence is 11 residues long. Trimming shortened V by 6 bases and J by 7 bases, and 7 bases separated the two germline ends. The CDR3 region is CASSLVNEQFF. The DNA for the CDR3 is TGTGCCAGCAGTTTAGTGAATGAGCAGTTCTTC.

A word on this clone: Other nucleotide sequences from this sample produce the same CDR3. V and J are TRBV18 and TRBJ1-5, with D possibly matching TRBD1 (5 bases). V was shortened by 3 bases and J by 2 bases, with 5 bases between the two germline ends. Germline CDR1 and CDR2: KGHSH and LQKENI. This CDR3 is built from 13 residues. The CDR3 region is CASSPGGNQPQHF. DNA for the CDR3: TGTGCCAGCTCACCGGGGGGCAATCAGCCCCAGCATTTT.

The genes are TRBV10-3 and TRBJ2-1, with TRBD2 identical over 9 bases. This CDR3 is built from 15 residues. The germline V gene encodes CDR1 ENHRY and CDR2 SYGVKD. V shed 0 bases, J shed 10 bases, and the junction held 7 bases outside the gene matches. CDR3 region: CAISESVAGAGEQFF. The CDR3 region has the DNA TGTGCCATCAGTGAGTCGGTAGCGGGAGCAGGAGAGCAGTTCTTC.

This chain connects TRBV3-1 (or the pseudogene TRBV3-2) to TRBJ1-1; D unclear. Germline loops: CDR1 LGHDT, CDR2 YNNKEL (reference sequence). Trimming stripped 4 bases from V and 5 bases from J, with 11 bases between. The CDR3 loop spans 13 amino acids. DNA for the CDR3: TGTGCCAGCAGCCGCCCCCGGGATACTGAAGCTTTCTTT. It codes for CASSRPRDTEAFF.

The V gene is TRBV4-1, the J gene TRBJ2-7; 8 nucleotides line up with TRBD1. CDR1 and CDR2 from the germline V gene are MGHRA and YSYEKL. The CDR3 is 15 amino acids. Trimming took 1 base from V and 2 from J; bases not matched to a gene: 4. The CDR3 is CASSQAGTGTYEQYF. The DNA of the CDR3 is TGCGCCAGCAGCCAAGCCGGGACAGGTACCTACGAGCAGTACTTC.

The chain joins TRBV5-4 to TRBJ2-7; 9 bases align to TRBD1. V trimming: 0 bases; J trimming: 4 bases; junction bases outside the gene matches: 2. The CDR3 spans 14 residues. Germline V gene data show CDR1 as SGHNT and CDR2 as YYREEE (reference sequence). The CDR3 spells CASSLDRGQYEQYF. The CDR3, as DNA: TGTGCCAGCAGCTTGGACAGGGGGCAGTACGAGCAGTACTTC.

The V gene is TRBV12-5, the J gene TRBJ2-1, with D perhaps being TRBD1 or TRBD2 (5 bases each). This CDR3 spans 14 amino acids. Germline values: CDR1 LGHNT, CDR2 FRNRAP. Trimming stripped 3 bases from V and 4 bases from J, with 10 bases between. This chain's CDR3 is CASGFGGVYNEQFF. The CDR3 nucleotides read TGTGCTAGTGGTTTTGGGGGAGTGTACAATGAGCAGTTCTTC.

The chain joins TRBV4-3 to TRBJ2-2; D is ambiguous. The germline CDR1 and CDR2 sequences are LGHNA and YSLEER. The CDR3 sequence is 14 residues long. V was shortened by 4 bases and J by 7 bases, with 13 bases between the two germline ends. Here the CDR3 DNA reads TGCGCCAGCAGCCCCTCTAGAGTGGGCGGGGAGCTGTTTTTT. This translates into CASSPSRVGGELFF.

The table lists this clone with a few counts. This chain joins TRBV10-3 and TRBJ2-7; D is uncertain. This CDR3 is 13 amino acids long. Trimming took off 2 bases at V and 4 bases at J, with 9 bases between the two ends. CDR1 ENHRY and CDR2 SYGVKD come from the germline V gene. CDR3 sequence: CAISERVEYEQYF. CDR3 sequence (DNA): TGTGCCATCAGTGAGAGGGTAGAGTACGAGCAGTACTTC.

This chain connects TRBV25-1 to TRBJ1-2; tentatively, D is TRBD1 (6 bases). CDR1 MGHDK and CDR2 SYGVNS come from the germline V gene. V was clipped by 1 base and J by 7 bases, with 16 bases between them. The CDR3 consists of 15 residues. DNA for the CDR3: TGTGCCAGCAGTGAATGGTCAGGGGACGATCGTGGCTACACCTTC. Translation gives CASSEWSGDDRGYTF.

The V gene is TRBV11-1, the J gene TRBJ2-1; the match to TRBD2 covers 11 bases. J was trimmed by 7 bases and V by 8 bases; bases with no gene match: 13. The CDR3 loop spans 16 amino acids. Germline loops: CDR1 SGHAT, CDR2 FQDESV (reference sequence). The CDR3 DNA reads TGTGCCAGCGGAGAAAGGGTAGCGGGAGGGATAAATGAGCAGTTCTTC. Amino acids: CASGERVAGGINEQFF. Combining the CDR3 with reference TRBV11-1 and TRBJ2-1 gives the whole variable domain EAEVAQSPRYKITEKSQAVAFWCDPISGHATLYWYRQILGQGPELLVQFQDESVVDDSQLPKDRFSAERLKGVDSTLKIQPAELGDSAMYLCASGERVAGGINEQFFGPGTRLTVL.

This rearrangement joins TRBV27 to TRBJ1-5; weak D call: TRBD1 (6 bases). The germline V and J ends were trimmed by 6 bases and 9 bases, with 18 bases remaining between them. The CDR3 consists of 14 residues. The germline gives CDR1 MNHEY, CDR2 SMNVEV (reference sequence). CDR3 in DNA: TGTGCCAGCAGGCCCACAGGGACGTTAGGGCCCCAGCATTTT. Its translation is CASRPTGTLGPQHF.

The V gene is TRBV27, the J gene TRBJ2-6; D tentatively reads TRBD1 or TRBD2 (5 bases each). CDR1 and CDR2 from the germline V gene are MNHEY and SMNVEV (reference sequence). The CDR3 is 15 amino acids. Trimming left V 0 bases short and J 2 bases short, with 5 bases between. The CDR3 sequence is CASSLSGAGANVLTF. Written as DNA, the CDR3 is TGTGCCAGCAGTTTATCGGGGGCTGGGGCCAACGTCCTGACTTTC.

The rearrangement links TRBV5-1 to TRBJ1-3; perhaps TRBD1 as D (5 bases). The CDR3 runs to 18 residues. V was pared by 3 bases and J by 0 bases, with 19 bases between. Germline CDR1 SGHRS, CDR2 YFSETQ. The CDR3 DNA sequence: TGCGCCAGCAGCTCGCCTCCCGGGACGGGCCTCTCTGGAAACACCATATATTTT. Its protein is CASSSPPGTGLSGNTIYF.

The chain has TRBV24-1 and TRBJ2-1, with D perhaps TRBD1 or TRBD2 (6 bases each). The CDR3 length is 19 residues. Germline CDR1 KGHDR, CDR2 SFDVKD. V lost 5 bases and J 6 bases, leaving 28 bases between the germline ends. CDR3 protein: CATSVTWGAGPQAINEQFF. The DNA for the CDR3 is TGTGCCACCAGTGTCACCTGGGGGGCAGGGCCGCAAGCAATCAATGAGCAGTTCTTC.